One sample yielded the 16 T cell receptor beta chains listed below, sequenced in a study of shared clonotypes between healthy human individuals. TCRdb's copy holds only in-frame clones and misses some; the assay was immunoSEQ multiplex PCR. The profile shows around 2,000,000 clones, about 94% of them singletons. The naive CD8 subset, CD45RO-negative cells positively selected for CCR7, excluded terminally differentiated effector memory CD45RA+ cells. What was sequenced was naive CD8+ T cells sorted from blood. The receptors were sampled from a young man in good health.

In DNA form, the CDR3 reads TGTGCCAGCAGCCCCCTGATGGGCGGAGCCGCCTCCTACAATGAGCAGTTCTTC. Its protein is CASSPLMGGAASYNEQFF. The chain combines TRBV7-8 with TRBJ2-1; D not resolved. Germline assignment: CDR1 SGHVS and CDR2 FQNEAQ. V was trimmed by 5 bases and J by 0 bases, leaving 20 bases between them. The CDR3 is 18 residues long.

This clone occurred once. A much larger clone lies a single base off, so this may be a read error. This specimen includes other DNA sequences encoding the same CDR3. The J gene is TRBJ1-1, the V gene TRBV9, with D unresolved. Germline V gene data show CDR1 as SGDLS and CDR2 as YYNGEE. The ends were cut back, 0 bases at V and 4 bases at J, with 7 bases in the middle. CDR3 length: 13 amino acids. The chain's CDR3 is CASSVDGGTEAFF. In DNA form, the CDR3 reads TGTGCCAGCAGCGTAGATGGAGGCACTGAAGCTTTCTTT.

This clone was observed a few times. The sample has other DNA sequences that encode this CDR3 too. CDR3 residues: CASSPGGPTEAFF. The CDR3, as DNA: TGTGCCAGCAGTCCCGGGGGCCCCACTGAAGCTTTCTTT. The gene calls are TRBV6-5 and TRBJ1-1; perhaps TRBD1 as D (6 bases). Germline V CDR1 and CDR2: MNHEY, SVGAGI. Trimming took off 5 bases at V and 4 bases at J, with 11 bases between the two ends. The CDR3 runs 13 residues.

The V and J genes are TRBV6-5 and TRBJ2-1, with TRBD1 identical over 10 bases. J gave up 2 bases and V 2 bases, and 3 bases lay outside the gene matches. The CDR3 has 16 residues. CDR1 is MNHEY and CDR2 is SVGAGI in the germline V gene. CDR3 sequence: CASSYLGQGAYNEQFF. The CDR3 bases are TGTGCCAGCAGTTACCTAGGACAGGGGGCCTACAATGAGCAGTTCTTC.

The CDR3 loop is CASSQDGWTVDTGELFF. CDR3 DNA: TGCGCCAGCAGCCAAGATGGGTGGACTGTCGACACCGGGGAGCTGTTTTTT. This sequence joins TRBV4-3 and TRBJ2-2, with D maybe TRBD2 (5 bases). This CDR3 comprises 17 residues. CDR1 and CDR2 (germline): LGHNA, YSLEER. With 0 bases removed from V and 3 bases from J, the gap between germline ends came to 14 bases.

This chain links TRBV13 with TRBJ2-7, with TRBD1 identical over 7 bases. This CDR3 is 15 amino acids long. Trimming cost V 4 bases and J 4 bases; bases outside gene matches: 10. Germline values: CDR1 PRHDT, CDR2 FYEKMQ (reference sequence). The CDR3 protein is CASSSMTGNAYEQYF. In DNA, the CDR3 is TGTGCCAGCAGCTCCATGACAGGGAATGCTTACGAGCAGTACTTC.

The rearrangement links TRBV2 to TRBJ1-1, with D possibly matching TRBD1 (5 bases). Trimming shortened V by 6 bases and J by 4 bases, and 15 bases separated the two germline ends. Per the germline V gene, CDR1 is SNHLY and CDR2 is FYNNEI. The CDR3 consists of 14 residues. The DNA of the CDR3 is TGTGCCAGCAGCCCTAGAGGGACGAGCACTGAAGCTTTCTTT. Amino acids: CASSPRGTSTEAFF.

This rearrangement joins TRBV19 to TRBJ1-1; D gene unclear. V was shortened by 2 bases and J by 4 bases, with 11 bases between the two germline ends. In germline, CDR1 is LNHDA, CDR2 SQIVND (reference sequence). The CDR3 is 14 amino acids. The CDR3 DNA sequence: TGTGCCAGTAGTATATCCGACGCGGGCACTGAAGCTTTCTTT. Its protein is CASSISDAGTEAFF.

CDR3 sequence: CASRPEYLYEQYF. As DNA, the CDR3 is TGTGCCAGCAGGCCTGAATATCTGTACGAGCAGTACTTC. This rearrangement joins TRBV27 to TRBJ2-7; D not certain. Trimming took 6 bases from V and 4 from J, leaving 13 bases between them. There are 13 residues in the CDR3. Germline values: CDR1 MNHEY, CDR2 SMNVEV (reference sequence).

V and J are TRBV11-1 and TRBJ1-1; a possible D gene is TRBD1 (6 bases). The CDR3 length is 15 residues. Trimming pared 4 bases from V and 3 bases from J, leaving 15 bases between. Germline V gene sequence: CDR1 SGHAT, CDR2 FQDESV (reference sequence). The CDR3: CASSSLGGIDTEAFF. CDR3 DNA sequence: TGTGCCAGCAGCTCTCTAGGGGGAATTGACACTGAAGCTTTCTTT. The complete variable domain, with remaining parts taken from reference TRBV11-1 and TRBJ1-1, reads EAEVAQSPRYKITEKSQAVAFWCDPISGHATLYWYRQILGQGPELLVQFQDESVVDDSQLPKDRFSAERLKGVDSTLKIQPAELGDSAMYLCASSSLGGIDTEAFFGQGTRLTVV.

The chain carries TRBV7-9 and TRBJ2-5; D might be TRBD2 (5 bases). The CDR3 is 13 residues long. Deletions cut 4 bases from V and 5 bases from J, with 11 bases between. The germline gives CDR1 SEHNR, CDR2 FQNEAQ (reference sequence). The CDR3, as DNA: TGTGCCAGCAGCTGGCGAGGGTTGGAGACCCAGTACTTC. Translated, it gives CASSWRGLETQYF. Drawing the rest from reference TRBV7-9 and TRBJ2-5, the complete variable domain is DTGVSQNPRHKITKRGQNVTFRCDPISEHNRLYWYRQTLGQGPEFLTYFQNEAQLEKSRLLSDRFSAERPKGSFSTLEIQRTEQGDSAMYLCASSWRGLETQYFGPGTRLLVL.

This chain connects TRBV29-1 to TRBJ1-3, with D uncertain. The germline gives CDR1 SQVTM, CDR2 ANQGSEA. The CDR3 spans 14 residues. V gave up 3 bases and J gave up 0 bases, with 9 bases separating them. CDR3 sequence reads: CSVEWESSGNTIYF. CDR3 nucleotides: TGCAGCGTTGAGTGGGAAAGCTCTGGAAACACCATATATTTT.

The chain links TRBV7-2 to TRBJ2-2; D not resolved. Trimming shortened V by 1 base and J by 4 bases, and 7 bases separated the two germline ends. CDR1 is SGHTA, CDR2 FQGNSA, per germline. The CDR3 is 14 residues long. The CDR3 bases are TGTGCCAGCAGCTTAGGAAGGACCACCGGGGAGCTGTTTTTT. Translation: CASSLGRTTGELFF.

J is TRBJ2-4 and V is TRBV6-1; 7 nucleotides agree with TRBD1. Germline trimming cut 0 bases from V and 4 bases from J; bases unmatched to any gene: 3. This CDR3 has 15 amino acids. Germline V CDR1 and CDR2: MNHNS, SASEGT. CDR3 sequence: CASSEAGTEKNIQYF. CDR3 bases: TGTGCCAGCAGTGAAGCGGGGACAGAGAAAAACATTCAGTACTTC.

This clone was counted a single time. The chain uses TRBV29-1 and TRBJ2-7; D remains ambiguous. There are 15 residues in the CDR3. Germline V lookup: CDR1 SQVTM, CDR2 ANQGSEA. Trimming left V 0 bases short and J 7 bases short, with 19 bases between. The DNA for the CDR3 is TGCAGCGTTGAAGAACCCCCGGCAGGTGGAAGGGAGCAGTACTTC. Translating it yields CSVEEPPAGGREQYF.

J is TRBJ2-7 and V is TRBV6-1; unclear D gene. The CDR3 runs 14 residues. Germline loops: CDR1 MNHNS, CDR2 SASEGT. The V end lost 7 bases, the J end lost 0 bases, and 13 bases lay between the germline ends. Here the CDR3 reads CASNHRGNSYEQYF. The CDR3 DNA reads TGTGCCAGCAACCATAGAGGAAACTCCTACGAGCAGTACTTC.